The present TCR beta chain was sequenced within a study of blood T cell repertoires in COVID-19. Across the whole study: Sites in the United States, Italy and Spain provided acute and convalescent COVID-19 samples.

Clones were sequenced by immunoSEQ multiplex PCR, and TCRdb holds only the in-frame ones, with some missing. Seen here are a few hundred thousand clones, approximately 80% observed once, and the top ten hold 15%. CDR1 is SGHDT and CDR2 is YYEEEE in the germline V gene. V trimming: 3 bases; J trimming: 4 bases; junction bases outside the gene matches: 6. This CDR3 has 15 residues. This rearrangement joins TRBV5-6 to TRBJ2-2; 7 nucleotides line up with TRBD1. The TCR sequence derives from a man aged 40-50 years who had recovered from COVID-19. Sequenced sample: PBMCs or T cells enriched from blood (not recorded which). The CDR3 DNA sequence: TGTGCCAGCAGCTGGGGGACAGTCGGCACCGGGGAGCTGTTTTTT. Translation gives CASSWGTVGTGELFF.